What follows describes a single T cell receptor beta chain. This entry is derived from a study of blood T cell repertoires in COVID-19. Study-level information: The cDNA or gDNA used as material had been derived from T cells, B-cell-depleted T cells, or PBMCs.

Authors' processing steps: By means of reference gene primer amplification, nucleated cell counts were estimated. The assay was immunoSEQ multiplex PCR, and TCRdb's table has in-frame clones only and misses some. The V and J calls and clone size were taken over from that table, and D and trimming were inferred from the DNA. In the table there are fewer than 150,000 clones, roughly 80% of which are singletons. Germline-derived CDR1 and CDR2 are SGDLS and YYNGEE. Trimming removed 4 bases from V and 5 bases from J, with 15 bases in between. This CDR3 contains 14 residues. The J gene is TRBJ2-5, the V gene TRBV9; D remains unclear. Sequenced material: peripheral blood. This receptor was identified in a woman of 80 years or more in a cohort sampled during active or convalescent COVID-19. The CDR3 loop reads CASSNYGWSETQYF. As DNA, the CDR3 is TGTGCCAGCAGCAACTATGGGTGGTCGGAGACCCAGTACTTC.